This T cell receptor beta chain derives from a study of control samples from healthy donors and cancer patients. Measured with immunoSEQ multiplex PCR; TCRdb has only the in-frame clones, and not every one. The table records approximately 140,000 clones, about 85% of them present only once. Germline CDR1 and CDR2: GTSNPN and SVGIG (reference sequence). This CDR3 is 13 amino acids long. V was pared by 0 bases and J by 3 bases, with 6 bases between. Sequencing was carried out using blood. The sequence was obtained from a woman aged 25 to 39 in good health. This sequence joins TRBV30 and TRBJ2-1; D is undetermined. The CDR3 bases are TGTGCCTGGAGTGTATTAGGCTACAATGAGCAGTTCTTC. Encoded protein: CAWSVLGYNEQFF.